This T cell receptor beta chain appears in the sequencing data of a study of spatial heterogeneity in lung cancer. TCRdb re-derived calls from the 5' RACE reads in MiXCR, one entry per CDR3 protein. The table shows 14,000 or so distinct CDR3 sequences, with 4% to 5% occurring only once. Many counts were recorded for this clonotype. The antigen remains unidentified. This beta chain was picked up by a library intended for alpha chains and is off target, so its count carries little meaning. Notes on the study in general: One measure, the expanded intratumoral alpha and beta TCR count, tracked tumor mutation counts. Ubiquitous and regional nonsynonymous mutation counts were tracked by ubiquitous and regional expanded TCR counts, respectively.

The time point is: sample taken at primary tumor resection. Whole RNA was taken from tumor, nontumor lung or frozen PBMC; it was then sequenced unsorted. The CDR3 consists of 17 residues. The sequence came from a female donor with early-stage non-small cell lung cancer. V is TRBV21-1 and J is TRBJ1-5. TRBV21-1 is tagged as a pseudogene. The sample in question was lung tumor tissue, obtained at surgery. DNA of the CDR3: TGTGCCAGCAGCAAAGCGCATGAGGGGCCTGAGGGTCAGCCCCAGCATTTT. It yields the protein CASSKAHEGPEGQPQHF.